This TCR beta chain was sequenced for a study of blood T cell repertoires in COVID-19. Data came from immunoSEQ multiplex PCR; TCRdb stores just in-frame clones and leaves some out. This table has about 260,000 clones, roughly 90% appearing once. V was clipped by 4 bases and J by 3 bases; unmatched bases: 9. CDR3 length equals 16 residues. CDR1 is LGHNA, CDR2 YSLEER, per germline. Across fewer than 25 US areas, participants ranged in age from 18 to 89 years. The clonotype was recovered from a woman between 50 and 59 years old who had recovered from COVID-19. The sequenced material came from PBMCs or T cells enriched from blood (not recorded which). The V call is TRBV4-3, the J call TRBJ2-1, with TRBD2 matching 7 bases. CDR3 protein: CASSRLGGSDYNEQFF. CDR3 in DNA: TGCGCCAGCAGCCGTCTGGGCGGGAGTGACTACAATGAGCAGTTCTTC.